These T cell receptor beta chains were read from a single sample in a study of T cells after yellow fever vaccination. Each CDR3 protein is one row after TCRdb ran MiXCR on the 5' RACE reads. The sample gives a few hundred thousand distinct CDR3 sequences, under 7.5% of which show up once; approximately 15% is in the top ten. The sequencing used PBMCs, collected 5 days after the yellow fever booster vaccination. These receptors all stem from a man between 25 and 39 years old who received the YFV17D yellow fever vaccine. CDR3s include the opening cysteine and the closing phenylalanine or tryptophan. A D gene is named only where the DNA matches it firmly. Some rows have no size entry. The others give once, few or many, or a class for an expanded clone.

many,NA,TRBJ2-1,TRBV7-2,TGTGCCAGCAGCCTAAAGGCCCCCAATGAGCAGTTCTTC,CASSLKAPNEQFF
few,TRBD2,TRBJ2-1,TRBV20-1,TGCAGTGCACCTCTAGCGGGTGCCTACAATGAGCAGTTCTTC,CSAPLAGAYNEQFF
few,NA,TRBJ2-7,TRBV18,TGTGCCAGCTCACCACCCTCCCCTTACTCCTACGAGCAGTACTTC,CASSPPSPYSYEQYF
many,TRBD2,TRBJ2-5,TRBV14,TGTGCCAGCAGCCGGGGACTAGCGGGAGTGGAGACCCAGTACTTC,CASSRGLAGVETQYF
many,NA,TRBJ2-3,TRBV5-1,TGCGCCAGCAGCTTGGCCGAGTCAGCCACAGATACGCAGTATTTT,CASSLAESATDTQYF
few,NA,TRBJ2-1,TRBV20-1,TGCAGTGCTAGAGATCTCGGGACTTGGGGGTACAATGAGCAGTTCTTC,CSARDLGTWGYNEQFF
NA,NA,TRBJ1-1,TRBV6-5,TGTGCCAGCAGTTTTCCGGGGCATACTGAAGCTTTCTTT,CASSFPGHTEAFF
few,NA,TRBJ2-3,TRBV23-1,TGCGCCAGCACCTCGTATCCTCGGGCAGATACGCAGTATTTT,CASTSYPRADTQYF
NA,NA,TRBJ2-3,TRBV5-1,TGCGCCAGCAGGGGCTGGGGCTCGGCAGATACGCAGTATTTT,CASRGWGSADTQYF
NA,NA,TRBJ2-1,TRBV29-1,TGCAGCGTTGCCGGGACCAGTGGGAGCTCCTACAATGAGCAGTTCTTC,CSVAGTSGSSYNEQFF
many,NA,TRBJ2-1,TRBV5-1,TGCGCCAGCAGCCAGACTCACAATGAGCAGTTCTTC,CASSQTHNEQFF
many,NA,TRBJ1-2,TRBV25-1,TGTGCCAGCAGTCGGGGAGATGGGTATTCGGCCTTCTATGGCTACACCTTC,CASSRGDGYSAFYGYTF
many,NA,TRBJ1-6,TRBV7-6,TGTGCCAGCAGCTTAGCGCGAAAAGGGACTAATTCACCCCTCCACTTT,CASSLARKGTNSPLHF
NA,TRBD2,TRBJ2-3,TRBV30,TGTGCCTGGAGTGTCGCGGGGGGCCCCGGGGCGGATACGCAGTATTTT,CAWSVAGGPGADTQYF
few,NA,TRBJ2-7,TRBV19,TGTGCCAGTAGGAACACTTCAGGGTACGAGCAGTACTTC,CASRNTSGYEQYF
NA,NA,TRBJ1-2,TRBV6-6,TGTGCCAGCAGCGAGACGGATTATGGCTACACCTTC,CASSETDYGYTF
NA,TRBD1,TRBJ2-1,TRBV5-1,TGCGCCAGCAATCGACAGGGGGCTTACAATGAGCAGTTCTTC,CASNRQGAYNEQFF
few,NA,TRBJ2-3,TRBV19,TGTGCCAGTAGGTTCCAAGATACGCAGTATTTT,CASRFQDTQYF
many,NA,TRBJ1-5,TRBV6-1,TGTGCCAGCAGTGAATTGGGGGGCGGTCAGCCCCAGCATTTT,CASSELGGGQPQHF
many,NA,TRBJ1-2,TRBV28,TGTGCCAGCACCCTCCCTGGAGGCTATGGCTACACCTTC,CASTLPGGYGYTF
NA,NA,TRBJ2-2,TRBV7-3,TGTGCCAGCAGCCGGACTGTAACCGGGGAGCTGTTTTTT,CASSRTVTGELFF
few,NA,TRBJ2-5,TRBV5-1,TGCGCCAGCAGCAAATTACCACCTTGGGACGGATACCAAGAGACCCAGTACTTC,CASSKLPPWDGYQETQYF
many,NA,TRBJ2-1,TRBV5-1,TGCGCCAGCCGGAGCGGATTTAGCTCCTACAATGAGCAGTTCTTC,CASRSGFSSYNEQFF
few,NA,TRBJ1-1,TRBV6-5,TGTGCCAGCAGTTATCACGTGAACACTGAAGCTTTCTTT,CASSYHVNTEAFF
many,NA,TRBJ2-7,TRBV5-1,TGCGCCAGCAATCTGGACAACGACTACGAGCAGTACTTC,CASNLDNDYEQYF
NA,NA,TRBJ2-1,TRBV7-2,TGTGCCAGCAGGTTGCATGGGACTTCGGATGGGCAGTTCTTC,CASRLHGTSDGQFF
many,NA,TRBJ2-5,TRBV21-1,TGTGCCAGCACCAGAGGACGCTCCCGGCCGGAGACCCAGTACTTC,CASTRGRSRPETQYF
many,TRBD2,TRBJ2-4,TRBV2,TGTGCCAGCAATCTAAGAGCGGGAGGGATGAACATTCAGTACTTC,CASNLRAGGMNIQYF
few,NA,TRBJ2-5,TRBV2,TGTGCCAGCAGTGAGGCTCGCGGAGGCGAGACCCAGTACTTC,CASSEARGGETQYF
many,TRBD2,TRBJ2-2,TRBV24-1,TGTGCCACCAGTGCGGGAGGAAGGACCGGGGAGCTGTTTTTT,CATSAGGRTGELFF
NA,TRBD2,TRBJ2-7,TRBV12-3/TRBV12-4,TGTGCCAGTAGACTAGCGGAAGTGTACGAGCAGTACTTC,CASRLAEVYEQYF
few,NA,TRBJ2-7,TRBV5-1,TGCGCCAGCAGCGGTACAGGGCCTAGCGAGCAGTACTTC,CASSGTGPSEQYF
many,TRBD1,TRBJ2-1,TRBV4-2,TGTGCCAGCAGCCAAGATATGCAGGGGGCCAGTGAGCAGTTCTTC,CASSQDMQGASEQFF
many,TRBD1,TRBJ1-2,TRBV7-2,TGTGCCAGCAGCCCTCAGGGGGGGGAAAACTATGGCTACACCTTC,CASSPQGGENYGYTF
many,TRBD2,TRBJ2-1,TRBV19,TGTGCCAGTAGTATAGATAGCGGGACAAGTAATGAGCAGTTCTTC,CASSIDSGTSNEQFF
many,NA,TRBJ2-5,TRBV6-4,TGTGCCAACGACAATCTGGGGGAGACCCAGTACTTC,CANDNLGETQYF
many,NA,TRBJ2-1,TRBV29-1,TGCAGCGTCGGACAAAGAGGGGGCAATGAGCAGTTCTTC,CSVGQRGGNEQFF
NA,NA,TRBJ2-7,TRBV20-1,TGCAGTGCTCTCCGACCTCTACTAATCGAGCAGTACTTC,CSALRPLLIEQYF
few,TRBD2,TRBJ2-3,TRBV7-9,TGTGCCAGCTCCTCGGGGGGGATCGGGAACACAGATACGCAGTATTTT,CASSSGGIGNTDTQYF
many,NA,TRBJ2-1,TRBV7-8,TGTGCCAGCGGGAATTACAATGAGCAGTTCTTC,CASGNYNEQFF
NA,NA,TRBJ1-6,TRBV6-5,TGTGCCAGCAGTTACTCGATCGACAGGAGGAATTCACCCCTCCACTTT,CASSYSIDRRNSPLHF
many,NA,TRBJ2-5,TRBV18,TGTGCCAGCTCACCGCAGGGCTCGGAGACCCAGTACTTC,CASSPQGSETQYF
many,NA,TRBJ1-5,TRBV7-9,TGTGCCAGCAGCTTAGGGGGAGGGGACAATCAGCCCCAGCATTTT,CASSLGGGDNQPQHF
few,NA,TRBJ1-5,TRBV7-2,TGTGCCAGCAGCTTAGGGGAGGCCGAAAATCAGCCCCAGCATTTT,CASSLGEAENQPQHF
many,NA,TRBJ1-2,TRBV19,TGTGCCAGTAGTATAGGACGTTCAAGGGAAGGCTACACCTTC,CASSIGRSREGYTF
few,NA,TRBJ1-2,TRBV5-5,TGTGCCAGCCACCGGACGGGGAACTATGGCTACACCTTC,CASHRTGNYGYTF
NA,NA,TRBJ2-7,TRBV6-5,TGTGCCAGCAGCCCCAGCCGCTACGAGCAGTACTTC,CASSPSRYEQYF